Listed below are T cell receptor beta chains from one sample, sequenced in a study of blood T cells in healthy people across ages. TCRdb ran MiXCR on the 5' RACE reads and lists one entry per CDR3 protein. The sample comprises more than 1,400,000 distinct CDR3 sequences, roughly 40% of which are singletons, and 7.9% rests with the top ten. Input material: blood. All receptors come from a woman aged 18-29 years in good health. Each CDR3 is given with its conserved first and last residue. Fields, in order: J gene, V gene, D gene, clone size, CDR3 protein, CDR3 DNA. D genes are given only for firm matches. Some rows have no size entry. The others give once, few or many, or a class for an expanded clone.

j_gene: TRBJ1-5
v_gene: TRBV20-1
d_gene: TRBD1
abundance: NA
CDR3aa: CSASRDSTNQPQHF
CDR3nt: TGCAGTGCTAGCCGGGACAGTACCAATCAGCCCCAGCATTTT

j_gene: TRBJ1-5
v_gene: TRBV5-6
d_gene: NA
abundance: few
CDR3aa: CASSAGTDDQPQHF
CDR3nt: TGTGCCAGCAGCGCCGGGACCGACGATCAGCCCCAGCATTTT

j_gene: TRBJ2-3
v_gene: TRBV12-3/TRBV12-4
d_gene: NA
abundance: once
CDR3aa: CASGSELTDTQYF
CDR3nt: TGTGCCAGCGGTTCAGAGCTCACAGATACGCAGTATTTT

j_gene: TRBJ1-6
v_gene: TRBV6-5
d_gene: NA
abundance: NA
CDR3aa: CASSYTQAAPLHF
CDR3nt: TGTGCCAGCAGTTACACCCAAGCGGCACCCCTCCACTTT

j_gene: TRBJ1-1
v_gene: TRBV20-1
d_gene: TRBD1
abundance: few
CDR3aa: CSARDNRGWITEAFF
CDR3nt: TGCAGTGCTAGAGACAACAGGGGCTGGATCACTGAAGCTTTCTTT

j_gene: TRBJ2-1
v_gene: TRBV18
d_gene: NA
abundance: NA
CDR3aa: CASSPDGVYEQFF
CDR3nt: TGTGCCAGCTCACCGGACGGGGTCTATGAGCAGTTCTTC

j_gene: TRBJ2-3
v_gene: TRBV6-5
d_gene: TRBD2
abundance: NA
CDR3aa: CASSYGGVGATDTQYF
CDR3nt: TGTGCCAGCAGTTATGGGGGGGTAGGAGCGACAGATACGCAGTATTTT

j_gene: TRBJ2-1
v_gene: TRBV5-1
d_gene: NA
abundance: NA
CDR3aa: CASSLVREREFF
CDR3nt: TGCGCCAGCAGCTTGGTTCGGGAGAGGGAGTTCTTC

j_gene: TRBJ2-7
v_gene: TRBV6-1
d_gene: NA
abundance: NA
CDR3aa: CASSGVVSNEQYF
CDR3nt: TGTGCCAGCAGTGGGGTTGTGTCTAACGAGCAGTACTTC

j_gene: TRBJ1-2
v_gene: TRBV29-1
d_gene: NA
abundance: NA
CDR3aa: CSVPDTTHNYGYTF
CDR3nt: TGCAGCGTTCCGGACACCACGCACAACTATGGCTACACCTTC

j_gene: TRBJ2-7
v_gene: TRBV3-1
d_gene: TRBD2
abundance: NA
CDR3aa: CASSQLAGRSAYEQYF
CDR3nt: TGTGCCAGCAGCCAACTAGCGGGGAGGTCAGCCTACGAGCAGTACTTC

j_gene: TRBJ2-5
v_gene: TRBV10-3
d_gene: NA
abundance: few
CDR3aa: CAISQGGGETQYF
CDR3nt: TGTGCCATCAGCCAAGGCGGAGGAGAGACCCAGTACTTC

j_gene: TRBJ1-1
v_gene: TRBV12-3/TRBV12-4
d_gene: NA
abundance: many
CDR3aa: CASSPLGLNTEAFF
CDR3nt: TGTGCCAGCAGTCCCCTGGGCTTGAACACTGAAGCTTTCTTT

j_gene: TRBJ2-1
v_gene: TRBV11-2
d_gene: TRBD2
abundance: NA
CDR3aa: CASSLGLAGNLDEQFF
CDR3nt: TGTGCCAGCAGCTTAGGCCTAGCGGGAAATTTGGATGAGCAGTTCTTC

j_gene: TRBJ2-4
v_gene: TRBV4-2
d_gene: NA
abundance: few
CDR3aa: CASSQDPRRPQYF
CDR3nt: TGTGCCAGCAGCCAAGATCCTAGGCGGCCTCAGTACTTC

j_gene: TRBJ2-6
v_gene: TRBV7-3
d_gene: NA
abundance: few
CDR3aa: CASSLTFNSGANVLTF
CDR3nt: TGTGCCAGCAGCTTAACGTTTAACTCTGGGGCCAACGTCCTGACTTTC

j_gene: TRBJ2-3
v_gene: TRBV6-1
d_gene: NA
abundance: NA
CDR3aa: CANSEAWTLSTDTQYF
CDR3nt: TGTGCCAACAGTGAAGCGTGGACCCTAAGCACAGATACGCAGTATTTT

j_gene: TRBJ2-5
v_gene: TRBV4-1
d_gene: NA
abundance: NA
CDR3aa: CASAAGETQYF
CDR3nt: TGCGCCAGCGCCGCCGGGGAGACCCAGTACTTC

j_gene: TRBJ2-3
v_gene: TRBV2
d_gene: NA
abundance: NA
CDR3aa: CASMDTTDTQYF
CDR3nt: TGTGCCAGCATGGACACAACAGATACGCAGTATTTT

j_gene: TRBJ2-1
v_gene: TRBV12-3/TRBV12-4
d_gene: NA
abundance: NA
CDR3aa: CASRLGDVVTQFF
CDR3nt: TGTGCCAGCAGGTTAGGGGACGTTGTGACCCAGTTCTTC

j_gene: TRBJ2-3
v_gene: TRBV20-1
d_gene: NA
abundance: NA
CDR3aa: CSATFPQGTDTQYF
CDR3nt: TGCAGTGCCACGTTTCCCCAGGGGACAGATACGCAGTATTTT

j_gene: TRBJ2-7
v_gene: TRBV3-1
d_gene: NA
abundance: NA
CDR3aa: CASSQEYREYF
CDR3nt: TGTGCCAGCAGCCAAGAGTATCGGGAGTACTTC

j_gene: TRBJ2-7
v_gene: TRBV5-1
d_gene: NA
abundance: NA
CDR3aa: CASSLGPSNSYEQYF
CDR3nt: TGCGCCAGCAGCCTTGGCCCCAGTAACTCCTACGAGCAGTACTTC

j_gene: TRBJ2-1
v_gene: TRBV6-5
d_gene: NA
abundance: NA
CDR3aa: CASSSWGDRSYNEQFF
CDR3nt: TGTGCCAGCAGTTCATGGGGGGACCGCTCCTACAATGAGCAGTTCTTC

j_gene: TRBJ2-5
v_gene: TRBV5-6
d_gene: NA
abundance: NA
CDR3aa: CASTQVILQETQYF
CDR3nt: TGTGCCAGCACCCAGGTTATTCTCCAAGAGACCCAGTACTTC

j_gene: TRBJ2-3
v_gene: TRBV30
d_gene: NA
abundance: NA
CDR3aa: CAWTRSTDTQYF
CDR3nt: TGTGCCTGGACCCGGAGCACAGATACGCAGTATTTT

j_gene: TRBJ1-1
v_gene: TRBV7-9
d_gene: NA
abundance: NA
CDR3aa: CASGQQVMNTEAFF
CDR3nt: TGTGCCAGTGGACAGCAAGTCATGAACACTGAAGCTTTCTTT

j_gene: TRBJ2-3
v_gene: TRBV6-1
d_gene: NA
abundance: few
CDR3aa: CASSQTQADTQYF
CDR3nt: TGTGCCAGCAGTCAGACACAGGCAGATACGCAGTATTTT

j_gene: TRBJ1-4
v_gene: TRBV20-1
d_gene: NA
abundance: NA
CDR3aa: CSASTTTNEKLFF
CDR3nt: TGCAGTGCTAGTACAACAACTAATGAAAAACTGTTTTTT

j_gene: TRBJ1-1
v_gene: TRBV27
d_gene: NA
abundance: NA
CDR3aa: CASSLSGYTEAFF
CDR3nt: TGTGCCAGCAGTTTATCGGGCTATACTGAAGCTTTCTTT

j_gene: TRBJ1-2
v_gene: TRBV3-1
d_gene: NA
abundance: few
CDR3aa: CASSQVGSANYGYTF
CDR3nt: TGTGCCAGCAGCCAAGTTGGCAGCGCTAACTATGGCTACACCTTC

j_gene: TRBJ2-1
v_gene: TRBV7-6
d_gene: NA
abundance: once
CDR3aa: CASSSRGPRGEHNEQFF
CDR3nt: TGTGCCAGCAGCTCAAGGGGTCCCAGGGGCGAACACAATGAGCAGTTCTTC

j_gene: TRBJ2-6
v_gene: TRBV10-3
d_gene: NA
abundance: many
CDR3aa: CAIKGTPISSGANVLTF
CDR3nt: TGTGCCATCAAGGGGACACCCATTAGCTCTGGGGCCAACGTCCTGACTTTC

j_gene: TRBJ2-4
v_gene: TRBV7-2
d_gene: NA
abundance: NA
CDR3aa: CASSLPGAVAKNIQYF
CDR3nt: TGTGCCAGCAGCTTACCCGGGGCTGTAGCCAAAAACATTCAGTACTTC

j_gene: TRBJ2-1
v_gene: TRBV7-2
d_gene: NA
abundance: few
CDR3aa: CASSLNVYNEQFF
CDR3nt: TGTGCCAGCAGCCTCAATGTCTACAATGAGCAGTTCTTC

j_gene: TRBJ2-7
v_gene: TRBV28
d_gene: NA
abundance: few
CDR3aa: CASSLRALTYEQYF
CDR3nt: TGTGCCAGCAGCCTTCGGGCCTTGACCTACGAGCAGTACTTC

j_gene: TRBJ1-6
v_gene: TRBV12-3/TRBV12-4
d_gene: TRBD1
abundance: few
CDR3aa: CASGRQGIEPLHF
CDR3nt: TGTGCCAGCGGGAGACAGGGGATAGAACCCCTCCACTTT

j_gene: TRBJ2-7
v_gene: TRBV5-1
d_gene: NA
abundance: once
CDR3aa: CASSRDAAGTYEQYF
CDR3nt: TGCGCCAGCAGCAGGGACGCAGCTGGGACCTACGAGCAGTACTTC